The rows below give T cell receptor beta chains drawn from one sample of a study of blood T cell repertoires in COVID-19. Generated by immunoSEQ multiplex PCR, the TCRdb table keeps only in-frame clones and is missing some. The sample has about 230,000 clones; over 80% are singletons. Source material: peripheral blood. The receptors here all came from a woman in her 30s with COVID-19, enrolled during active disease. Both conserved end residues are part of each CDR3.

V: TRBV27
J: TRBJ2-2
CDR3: CASSLASGNTGELFF

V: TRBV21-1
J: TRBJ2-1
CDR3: CASSMGLANNEQFF

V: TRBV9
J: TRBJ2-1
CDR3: CASSVEGLAGGPFNEQFF

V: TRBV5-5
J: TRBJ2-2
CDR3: CASSFVEGAGGPPNTGELFF

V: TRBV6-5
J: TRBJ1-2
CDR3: CASSYSRRGRNGYTF

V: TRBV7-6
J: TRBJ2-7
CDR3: CASSPRSGAAYEQYF

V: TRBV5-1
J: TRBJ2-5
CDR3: CASSGDSGAETQYF

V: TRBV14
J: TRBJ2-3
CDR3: CASSPLGQPSTDTQYF

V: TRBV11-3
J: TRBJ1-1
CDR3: CASSFGATEAFF

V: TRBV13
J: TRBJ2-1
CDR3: CASSRDTSSYNEQFF

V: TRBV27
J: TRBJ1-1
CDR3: CASSLRVSNTEAFF

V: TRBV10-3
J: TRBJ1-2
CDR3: CAISDRGQGKGYGYTF

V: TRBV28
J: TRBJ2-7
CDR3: CASSLKRVSSTYEQYF

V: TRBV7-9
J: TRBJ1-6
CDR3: CASSLGTGLGALHF

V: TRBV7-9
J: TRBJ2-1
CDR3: CASSPTTSGRSRNEQFF

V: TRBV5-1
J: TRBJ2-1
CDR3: CASSPRVVSYNEQFF

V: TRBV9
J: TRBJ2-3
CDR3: CASSVGSTGSPPQYF